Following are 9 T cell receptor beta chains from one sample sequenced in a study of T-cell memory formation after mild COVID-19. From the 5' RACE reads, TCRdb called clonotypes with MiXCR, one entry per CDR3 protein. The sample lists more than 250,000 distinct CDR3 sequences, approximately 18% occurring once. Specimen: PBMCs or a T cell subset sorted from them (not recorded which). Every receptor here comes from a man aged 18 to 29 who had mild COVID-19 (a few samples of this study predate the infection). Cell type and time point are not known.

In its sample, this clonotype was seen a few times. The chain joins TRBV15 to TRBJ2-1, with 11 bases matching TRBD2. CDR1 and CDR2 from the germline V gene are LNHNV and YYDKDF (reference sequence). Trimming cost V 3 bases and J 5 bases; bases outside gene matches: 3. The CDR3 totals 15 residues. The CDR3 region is CATSSGTSGHNEQFF. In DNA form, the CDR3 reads TGTGCCACCAGCAGTGGGACTAGCGGCCACAATGAGCAGTTCTTC.

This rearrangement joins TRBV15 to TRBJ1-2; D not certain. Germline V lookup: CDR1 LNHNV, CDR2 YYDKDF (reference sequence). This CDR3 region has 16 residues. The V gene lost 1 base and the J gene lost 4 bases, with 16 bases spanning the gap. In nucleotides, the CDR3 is TGTGCCACCAGCAGAGGAATGGGCAGCGGAACCTATGGCTACACCTTC. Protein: CATSRGMGSGTYGYTF.

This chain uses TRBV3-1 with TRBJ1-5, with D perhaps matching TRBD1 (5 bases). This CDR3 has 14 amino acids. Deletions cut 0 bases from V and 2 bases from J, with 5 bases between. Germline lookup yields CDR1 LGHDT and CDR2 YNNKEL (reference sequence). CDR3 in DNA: TGTGCCAGCAGCCAAGAGGGGGGCAATCAGCCCCAGCATTTT. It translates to CASSQEGGNQPQHF.

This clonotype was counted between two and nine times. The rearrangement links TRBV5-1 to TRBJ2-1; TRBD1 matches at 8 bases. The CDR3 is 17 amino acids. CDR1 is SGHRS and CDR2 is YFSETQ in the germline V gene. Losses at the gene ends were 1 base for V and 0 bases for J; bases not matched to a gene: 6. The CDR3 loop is CASSLSGGLSSYNEQFF. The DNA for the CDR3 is TGCGCCAGCAGCTTGTCAGGGGGCCTGAGCTCCTACAATGAGCAGTTCTTC.

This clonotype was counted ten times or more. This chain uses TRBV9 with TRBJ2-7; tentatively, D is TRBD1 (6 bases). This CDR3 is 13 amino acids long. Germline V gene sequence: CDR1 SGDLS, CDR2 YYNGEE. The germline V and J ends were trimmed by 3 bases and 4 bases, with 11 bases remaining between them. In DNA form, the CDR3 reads TGTGCCAGCAGCGAAACAGGGATGTACGAGCAGTACTTC. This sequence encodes CASSETGMYEQYF.

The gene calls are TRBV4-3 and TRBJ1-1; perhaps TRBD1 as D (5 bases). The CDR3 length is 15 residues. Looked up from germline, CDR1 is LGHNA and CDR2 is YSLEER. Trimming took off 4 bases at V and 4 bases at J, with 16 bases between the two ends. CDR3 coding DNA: TGCGCCAGCAGCCCAGACGTGGGGCAGACCACTGAAGCTTTCTTT. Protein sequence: CASSPDVGQTTEAFF.

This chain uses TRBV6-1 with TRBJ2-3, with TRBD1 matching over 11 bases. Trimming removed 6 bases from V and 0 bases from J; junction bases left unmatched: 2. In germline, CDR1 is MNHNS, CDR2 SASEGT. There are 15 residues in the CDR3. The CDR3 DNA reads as TGTGCCAGCAGGGGGACAGGGGGTAGCACAGATACGCAGTATTTT. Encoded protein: CASRGTGGSTDTQYF.

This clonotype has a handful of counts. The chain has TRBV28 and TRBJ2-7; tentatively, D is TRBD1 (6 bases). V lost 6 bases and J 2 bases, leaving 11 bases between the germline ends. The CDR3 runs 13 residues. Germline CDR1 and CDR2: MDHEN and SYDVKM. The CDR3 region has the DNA TGTGCCAGCAGATATGCAGGGGCCTACGAGCAGTACGTC. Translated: CASRYAGAYEQYV.

CDR3 sequence (DNA): TGTGCCAGCAGTGAAGCGCGGGGGGCCGGCCCCTACGAGCAGTACGTC. Translated: CASSEARGAGPYEQYV. V and J are TRBV6-1 and TRBJ2-7; 8 positions match TRBD2. Losses at the gene ends were 0 bases for V and 2 bases for J; bases not matched to a gene: 6. Germline V gives CDR1 MNHNS, CDR2 SASEGT. This CDR3 contains 16 residues.